This is a list of T cell receptor beta chains from one sample in a study of T cells in tumors after PD-1 blockade. Only in-frame clones appear in the TCRdb table, and some are missing; sequencing was by immunoSEQ multiplex PCR. This table holds more than 20,000 clones, roughly 78% found once. Sequencing used PBMCs, obtained before anti-PD-1 treatment. Every receptor here comes from a human donor with basal cell carcinoma. Each CDR3 is given with its conserved first and last residue. A D gene is named only where the DNA matches it firmly. Clone size appears in some rows only: once, few, many, or a class for an expanded clone.

>19|TRBD2|TRBJ2-1|-|TRBV2
TGTGCCCCCTGTTATGGGGGGGCGCGGGAGGGGAGCTCCTACAATGAGCAGTTCTTC
CAPCYGGAREGSSYNEQFF
>16|TRBD2|TRBJ2-3|-|TRBV3-1/TRBV3-2
TGTGCCAGCAGCCAACTTGGCGCTAGCGGGGCGAATACGCAGTATTTT
CASSQLGASGANTQYF
>15|-|TRBJ2-3|-|TRBV4-1
TGCGCCAGCAGCCAGATTTGGACCATCACAGATACGCAGTATTTT
CASSQIWTITDTQYF
>16|-|TRBJ1-6|-|TRBV5-6
TGTGCCAGCAGCTTGGGTCCCACCGCGGCTAATTCACCCCTCCACTTT
CASSLGPTAANSPLHF
>19|-|TRBJ2-1|-|TRBV2
TGTCCCAGCAGTCATGGGGGGGCGGGGGCGGGGAGCTCCTACAATGAGCAGTTCTTC
CPSSHGGAGAGSSYNEQFF
>14|-|TRBJ1-6|-|TRBV30
TGTGCCTGGAGTGTTTTCACAGCTAATTCACCCCTCCACTTT
CAWSVFTANSPLHF
>15|-|TRBJ1-2|-|TRBV27
TGTGCCAGCAGTCCCCGAAGGGGGGGCGCGGTCGGCTACACCTTC
CASSPRRGGAVGYTF
>19|TRBD2|TRBJ2-1|-|TRBV2
TGTGCCTGCTGTGACGGGTGGGGGCGGGAGGGGAGCTCCTACAATGAGCAGTTCTTC
CACCDGWGREGSSYNEQFF
>15|TRBD2|TRBJ2-5|-|TRBV19
TGTGCCAGTAGTACCCCTAGCGGCAACCAAGAGACCCAGTACTTC
CASSTPSGNQETQYF
>16|TRBD1|TRBJ1-3|-|TRBV5-5
TGTGCCAGCAGCTCCGGGACAGATAGTTCTGGAAACACCATATATTTT
CASSSGTDSSGNTIYF
>12|TRBD1|TRBJ1-3|once|TRBV7-9
TGTGCCATTAGACAGGGGGGAAACACCATATATTTT
CAIRQGGNTIYF
>17|-|TRBJ2-3|-|TRBV4-1
TGCGCCAGCAGCCAGACCCCCTCGCAACCTCGCACAGATACGCAGTATTTT
CASSQTPSQPRTDTQYF
>13|-|TRBJ1-5|-|TRBV18
TGTGCCAGCTCACGGACAGAAAATCAGCCCCAGCATTTT
CASSRTENQPQHF
>13|-|TRBJ1-3|-|TRBV12-3/TRBV12-4
TGTGCCAGCAGTTTAGGGGGTGGAAACACCATATATTTT
CASSLGGGNTIYF
>17|TRBD1|TRBJ1-3|-|TRBV5-4
TGTGCCAGCAGCTTGGAACAGGGGTCTACGGGTGGAAACACCATATATTTT
CASSLEQGSTGGNTIYF
>11|-|TRBJ2-7|-|TRBV23-1
TGCGCCAGCAGTCGGGACTACGAGCAGTACTTC
CASSRDYEQYF
>13|-|TRBJ1-6|-|TRBV30
TGTGCCTGGAGTCGGTCGGATAATTCACCCCTCCACTTT
CAWSRSDNSPLHF
>13|-|TRBJ2-1|-|TRBV5-4
TGTGCCAGCACAACGGGAGTTCGGAATGAGCAGTTCTTC
CASTTGVRNEQFF
>13|TRBD2|TRBJ2-5|once|TRBV5-6
TGTGCCACCGGGTCCGGGAGGGTGGAGACCCAGTACTTC
CATGSGRVETQYF
>17|TRBD1|TRBJ2-2|-|TRBV4-1
TGCGCCAGCAGCCCAATTCCAGGGGGAAGGAGCACCGGGGAGCTGTTTTTT
CASSPIPGGRSTGELFF
>15|-|TRBJ1-2|few|TRBV21-1
TGTGCCAGCAGCATCCCCAGGGGGCCTAACTATGGCTACACCTTC
CASSIPRGPNYGYTF
>17|TRBD2|TRBJ2-3|-|TRBV7-9
TGTGCCAGCAGCTTACGTACGGGGGGGCCTAGCACAGATACGCAGTATTTT
CASSLRTGGPSTDTQYF
>14|-|TRBJ2-3|once|TRBV16
TGTGCCAGCAGCCAAAGTCAGATCAAAGATACGCAGTATTTT
CASSQSQIKDTQYF
>17|TRBD2|TRBJ2-7|-|TRBV27
TGTGCCAGCAGTCTTAAGGGATCGGTAGCGGGAATCTACGAGCAGTACTTC
CASSLKGSVAGIYEQYF
>14|TRBD2|TRBJ2-5|-|TRBV5-4
TGTGCCAGCAGCTTGGACCTAGCGGGGGAGACCCAGTACTTC
CASSLDLAGETQYF
>18|-|TRBJ1-6|-|TRBV19
TGTGCCAGTAGTATGAGGCTCCCCACTGGACAGCATAATTCACCCCTCCACTTT
CASSMRLPTGQHNSPLHF
>19|TRBD2|TRBJ2-1|-|TRBV24-1
TGTCCCCCCAGTGACGGGGGGGCGGGGGAGGGGAGCTCCTACAATGAGCAGTTCTTC
CPPSDGGAGEGSSYNEQFF
>14|-|TRBJ1-3|-|TRBV27
TGTGCCAGCAGTCCAACGTTTCGAGGAAACACCATATATTTT
CASSPTFRGNTIYF
>14|-|TRBJ2-1|-|TRBV9
TGTGCCAGCAGCGTAGCAGGGGAGCCCAATGAGCAGTTCTTC
CASSVAGEPNEQFF
>14|TRBD1|TRBJ1-6|few|TRBV6-2/TRBV6-3
TGTGCCAGCAGCAGGGGACAGAATAATTCACCCCTCCACTTT
CASSRGQNNSPLHF
>16|-|TRBJ2-5|-|TRBV4-3
TGCGCCAGCAGCCAAGATAACAGGGTCGGCCAAGAGACCCAGTACTTC
CASSQDNRVGQETQYF
>19|-|TRBJ2-1|few|TRBV2
TGTGCCTGCAGTGAAGGGGGGGCGGGGGTGGGGAGCTCCTACAATGAGCAGTTCTTC
CACSEGGAGVGSSYNEQFF
>16|TRBD1|TRBJ1-6|-|TRBV19
TGTGCCAGTAGTACAAGACAGGGATCAAGCGGGTCACCCCTCCACTTT
CASSTRQGSSGSPLHF
>17|-|TRBJ2-2|-|TRBV5-1
TGCGCCAGCAGCCCCAATCGAGGGGGATCGAACACCGGGGAGCTGTTTTTT
CASSPNRGGSNTGELFF
>14|-|TRBJ1-2|-|TRBV19
TGTGCCAGTAGTCCCAACAGGGTCCAGGATGGCTACACCTTC
CASSPNRVQDGYTF
>13|-|TRBJ2-1|-|TRBV12-3/TRBV12-4
TGTGCGTCACGAGCGGAGGTTGGGGATGAGCAGTTCTTC
CASRAEVGDEQFF
>13|TRBD2|TRBJ2-5|-|TRBV30
TGTGCCTGGGGCGGGACTAGCAGTGAGACCCAGTACTTC
CAWGGTSSETQYF
>14|TRBD2|TRBJ2-3|-|TRBV7-9
TGTGCCAGCAGCTTAGTCGCGGGAGGAGGCACGCAGTATTTT
CASSLVAGGGTQYF
>14|-|TRBJ2-5|-|TRBV19
TGTGCCAGTAAGCCGGCAGGACCCCAAGAGACCCAGTACTTC
CASKPAGPQETQYF
>16|TRBD2|TRBJ2-2|-|TRBV25-1
TGTGCCAGCAGTGACCGGGCGGGGGGCTTCACCGGGGAGCTGTTTTTT
CASSDRAGGFTGELFF
>18|-|TRBJ1-4|-|TRBV4-1
TGCGCCAGCAGCCAAGAGCGGGGGGCGATAGAAAGTAATGAAAAACTGTTTTTT
CASSQERGAIESNEKLFF
>15|-|TRBJ1-2|-|TRBV4-3
TGCGCCAGCAGCCAAGAAGGGCAGGGTATCCATGGCTACACCTTC
CASSQEGQGIHGYTF
>18|TRBD2|TRBJ2-7|-|TRBV4-3
TGCGCCAGCAGCCAAGATTCCCCTAGCGGGGGGGATTCCTACGAGCAGTACTTC
CASSQDSPSGGDSYEQYF
>16|-|TRBJ2-4|few|TRBV5-6
TGTGCCAGCAGCTTGAGTGGTGGTGGGGCCAAAAACATTCAGTACTTC
CASSLSGGGAKNIQYF
>17|-|TRBJ1-1|-|TRBV3-1/TRBV3-2
TGTGCCAGCAGCCAGGAGCCCCTTTTTAGGGGTAACACTGAAGCTTTCTTT
CASSQEPLFRGNTEAFF